One sample yielded the 21 T cell receptor beta chains listed below, sequenced in a study of blood T cells in healthy people across ages. Using a J-beta primer mix together with a sample-barcoded 5' primer, a second PCR was run for about 6 to 12 cycles. TCRdb reprocessed the 5' RACE reads with MiXCR, giving one entry per CDR3 protein. This table has approximately 800,000 distinct CDR3 sequences, around 25% appearing once. The sample also formed part of further work on T cells of mothers and their children.

Sequencing input: blood. Receptors originate from a boy aged 5-17 years in good health.

This clonotype was seen a few times. A much larger clone lies one base from this, so it may be a read error. V usage is TRBV9 and J usage is TRBJ2-5; 11 bases are shared with TRBD2. V trimming: 3 bases; J trimming: 3 bases; junction bases outside the gene matches: 1. In germline, CDR1 is SGDLS, CDR2 YYNGEE. The CDR3 runs to 14 residues. CDR3 amino acids: CASSGGLAEETQYF. CDR3 in DNA: TGTGCCAGCAGCGGGGGACTAGCGGAAGAGACCCAGTACTTC.

The V gene is TRBV6-5, the J gene TRBJ2-7; D ambiguous. CDR3 length equals 13 residues. Germline V gives CDR1 MNHEY, CDR2 SVGAGI. Trimming stripped 4 bases from V and 4 bases from J, with 11 bases between. CDR3 amino acids: CASSSSSLYEQYF. CDR3 coding DNA: TGTGCCAGCAGTTCCTCCTCGTTGTACGAGCAGTACTTC.

J is TRBJ2-7 and V is TRBV29-1; D possibly corresponds to TRBD1 (5 bases). V was trimmed by 2 bases and J by 7 bases, leaving 15 bases between them. Germline V gives CDR1 SQVTM, CDR2 ANQGSEA. The CDR3 has 13 residues. The DNA for the CDR3 is TGCAGCGTTGAAACTCCCCAGGGCGAGGAGCAGTACTTC. Translating gives CSVETPQGEEQYF.

V is TRBV27 and J is TRBJ2-5; 10 bases are shared with TRBD1. The J call is in doubt because the DNA end fits TRBJ2-1 better. The CDR3 length is 15 residues. CDR1 and CDR2 from the germline V gene are MNHEY and SMNVEV (reference sequence). CDR3 coding DNA: TGTGCCAGCAGTTTCCGGGACAGGGGTAGTGATGAGCAGTTCTTC. It is translated as CASSFRDRGSDEQFF.

As concerns this clonotype: One junction end does not reproduce the germline sequence, and a read error may be involved. The J gene is TRBJ2-4, the V gene TRBV5-7, with 9 nucleotides matching TRBD1. TRBV5-7 is assigned to the ORF class and has an uncertain function. The CDR3 length is 11 residues. The CDR3 here is CASSMDRGGDF. CDR3 bases: TGTGCCAGCAGCATGGACAGGGGAGGGGACTTC.

The CDR3 coding sequence is TGCAGCGTTGGGAGGGGCTCCGGACCCGGGGAGCTGTTTTTT. Amino acids: CSVGRGSGPGELFF. This chain uses TRBV29-1 with TRBJ2-2; TRBD2 is a possible D gene (6 bases). The CDR3 spans 14 residues. Trimming shortened V by 4 bases and J by 6 bases, and 15 bases separated the two germline ends. Germline-derived CDR1 and CDR2 are SQVTM and ANQGSEA.

The rearrangement joins TRBV4-3 to TRBJ2-5; 12 nucleotides agree with TRBD2. Germline trimming cut 5 bases from V and 4 bases from J; bases unmatched to any gene: 8. CDR1 is LGHNA, CDR2 YSLEER, per germline. The CDR3 length is 16 residues. The CDR3 is CASSYSTGLAGETQYF. The CDR3 bases are TGCGCCAGCAGCTATAGCACGGGACTAGCGGGAGAGACCCAGTACTTC.

This clonotype was seen more than once but under ten times. At one end the junction does not follow the germline gene, possibly because of a read error. The DNA of the CDR3 is TGCACCAGCAGTTTTGAAGGCACAGATACGCAGTATTTT. Amino acids: CTSSFEGTDTQYF. This sequence joins TRBV5-1 and TRBJ2-3; D is unresolved. The CDR3 is 13 amino acids. The germline V gene has CDR1 SGHRS and CDR2 YFSETQ.

The chain recombines TRBV25-1 with TRBJ2-5; no clear D. Near its end, the DNA agrees better with TRBJ2-7, so the J call may be wrong. CDR3 length equals 14 residues. Germline V CDR1 and CDR2: MGHDK, SYGVNS. CDR3 nucleotide sequence: TGTGCCAGCAGTGATACAGCTGCCTCCAGCGAGCAGTACTTC. It specifies CASSDTAASSEQYF.

This sequence joins TRBV27 and TRBJ2-6; 7 bases agree with TRBD1. Germline V lookup: CDR1 MNHEY, CDR2 SMNVEV (reference sequence). V was pared by 2 bases and J by 0 bases, with 4 bases of the junction left unmatched. This CDR3 has 17 residues. CDR3 sequence: CASSLQGVLSGANVLTF. The DNA for the CDR3 is TGTGCCAGCAGTTTACAGGGGGTCCTCTCTGGGGCCAACGTCCTGACTTTC.

This chain uses TRBV11-2 with TRBJ1-3, with D tentatively TRBD1 (6 bases). The CDR3 is made up of 16 amino acids. CDR1 is SGHAT, CDR2 FQNNGV, per germline. V lost 6 bases and J 0 bases, leaving 15 bases between the germline ends. Written as DNA, the CDR3 is TGTGCCAGCAGTAGCCCGGCAGGGGCCTCTGGAAACACCATATATTTT. It specifies CASSSPAGASGNTIYF.

This clonotype has only a few counts. The V gene is TRBV7-9, the J gene TRBJ2-5; TRBD2 matches at 11 bases. The CDR3 covers 15 residues. Germline CDR1 reads SEHNR; CDR2 reads FQNEAQ (reference sequence). The junction had 5 bases not matched to a gene; V was cut back by 4 bases and J by 4 bases. DNA of the CDR3: TGTGCCAGCAGCTCTACTAGCGGGGGAACAGAGACCCAGTACTTC. It encodes CASSSTSGGTETQYF.

This sequence joins TRBV21-1 and TRBJ2-1; TRBD1, the table's D call, lacks a check against the DNA. TRBV21-1 is given as a pseudogene. The CDR3 covers 17 residues. The DNA for the CDR3 is TGTGCCAGCATCCAACTCCACCGGGACAGGGAGGAAAATGAGCAGTTCTTC. This codes for CASIQLHRDREENEQFF.

This CDR3 reads CASSPTGALNQPQHF. For the CDR3, the DNA is TGTGCCAGCAGTCCAACAGGGGCCCTCAATCAGCCCCAGCATTTT. The V gene is TRBV6-5, the J gene TRBJ1-5; TRBD1 matches 7 bases. CDR1 and CDR2 (germline): MNHEY, SVGAGI. There are 15 residues in the CDR3. Germline trimming cut 5 bases from V and 3 bases from J; bases unmatched to any gene: 7.

At least ten counts were recorded for this clonotype. V gene TRBV24-1 combines with J gene TRBJ2-2, with a possible D match to TRBD2 (6 bases). This CDR3 is built from 16 residues. V shed 9 bases and J shed 3 bases, with 19 bases lying between them. The germline V gene has CDR1 KGHDR and CDR2 SFDVKD. The CDR3 reads CATHGTPARDTGELFF. The DNA for the CDR3 is TGTGCCACCCATGGGACTCCCGCTAGAGACACCGGGGAGCTGTTTTTT.

The rearrangement uses TRBV14 and TRBJ2-3; D possibly uses TRBD1 or TRBD2 (5 bases each). V was shortened by 1 base and J by 9 bases, with 11 bases between the two germline ends. Germline CDR1 is SGHDN and CDR2 is FVKESK. CDR3 length: 13 residues. In DNA, the CDR3 is TGTGCCAGCAGCCAAGGGGACCTACGGACGCAGTATTTT. Protein sequence: CASSQGDLRTQYF.

This sequence joins TRBV7-9 and TRBJ1-1, with D possibly TRBD1 on 5 matching bases. The CDR3 spans 14 residues. V lost 5 bases, J lost 1 base, and 11 bases lay in between. The germline V gene encodes CDR1 SEHNR and CDR2 FQNEAQ (reference sequence). The CDR3 here is CASSPREGNTEAFF. The CDR3 coding sequence is TGTGCCAGCAGCCCCAGGGAGGGGAACACTGAAGCTTTCTTT.

CDR3 DNA sequence: TGTGCCAGCAGCCAAGATTACTCGCTCGTTTCCTACAATGAGCAGTTCTTC. This gives the protein CASSQDYSLVSYNEQFF. The chain carries TRBV14 and TRBJ2-1; D is ambiguous. V was pared by 0 bases and J by 1 base, with 13 bases between. Germline CDR1 SGHDN, CDR2 FVKESK. This CDR3 is built from 17 residues.

This clonotype was recorded once. The rearrangement joins TRBV12-3 or TRBV12-4 to TRBJ2-5, with D perhaps matching TRBD1 or TRBD2 (5 bases each). The J call may not be correct, given that the DNA end is closer to TRBJ2-7. The CDR3 length is 14 residues. This CDR3 is CASSLGLEGSEQYF. The CDR3 DNA reads as TGTGCCAGCAGTTTGGGGCTAGAGGGATCCGAGCAGTACTTC.

In its sample, this clonotype was seen once. The V gene is TRBV5-1, the J gene TRBJ2-5, with TRBD2 as a possible D gene (6 bases). From germline, CDR1 is SGHRS and CDR2 YFSETQ. Trimming shortened V by 5 bases and J by 5 bases, and 19 bases separated the two germline ends. This CDR3 is 15 amino acids long. As DNA, the CDR3 is TGCGCCAGCAGACAGGCGGGGCTCGCGGGGGAGACCCAGTACTTC. This translates into CASRQAGLAGETQYF.

This clonotype was counted a few times. The genes are TRBV6-1 and TRBJ2-5; 11 bases fit TRBD2. J lost 4 bases, V lost 10 bases, and 11 bases had no gene match. There are 15 residues in the CDR3. Germline CDR1 MNHNS, CDR2 SASEGT. The CDR3 loop is CATPGVGLAGETQYF. In DNA form, the CDR3 reads TGTGCCACCCCGGGGGTAGGACTAGCGGGAGAGACCCAGTACTTC.